A selection of T cell receptor beta chains follows, all from one sample in a study of blood T cell repertoires in COVID-19. The assay was immunoSEQ multiplex PCR, and TCRdb's table has in-frame clones only and misses some. The data contain tens of thousands of clones, approximately 83% of them singletons. Source material: peripheral blood. These receptors were obtained from a man in his sixties with acute or convalescent COVID-19. The CDR3 runs from the conserved cysteine through the conserved F or W. D genes are given only for firm matches. Clone size appears in some rows only: once, few, many, or a class for an expanded clone.

v_call,j_call,clone_size,d_call,cdr3_aa,cdr3_nt
TRBV13,TRBJ1-3,few,NA,CASSPGGSRGGNTIYF,TGTGCCAGCAGTCCCGGGGGGTCTAGGGGCGGAAACACCATATATTTT
TRBV4-3,TRBJ1-5,once,NA,CASSQDTNAWRRHF,TGCGCCAGCAGCCAAGACACTAATGCGTGGCGCCGGCATTTT
TRBV11-2,TRBJ1-2,NA,TRBD1,CASSFPRQGEHSGYYGYTF,TGTGCCAGCAGCTTCCCCCGACAGGGAGAGCATTCGGGGTACTATGGCTACACCTTC
TRBV27,TRBJ2-7,NA,TRBD1,CASSLGTTGYEQYF,TGTGCCAGCAGTTTGGGGACGACAGGGTACGAGCAGTACTTC
TRBV5-4,TRBJ2-7,NA,TRBD2,CASSSGGGRSYEQYF,TGTGCCAGCAGCTCCGGGGGGGGGAGGTCCTACGAGCAGTACTTC
TRBV14,TRBJ2-1,NA,NA,CASSRVPSSYNEQFF,TGTGCCAGCAGCCGGGTCCCTAGCTCCTACAATGAGCAGTTCTTC
TRBV5-4,TRBJ1-2,NA,TRBD1,CASSDKTGHYGYTF,TGTGCCAGCAGCGACAAGACAGGGCACTATGGCTACACCTTC
TRBV25-1,TRBJ1-4,NA,TRBD1,CASTSGTGINEKLFF,TGTGCCAGCACTTCCGGGACAGGGATAAATGAAAAACTGTTTTTT
TRBV24-1,TRBJ2-5,NA,TRBD2,CATSDPRGGDQETQYF,TGTGCCACCAGTGATCCGCGTGGGGGGGACCAAGAGACCCAGTACTTC
TRBV29-1,TRBJ2-7,NA,TRBD2,CSVGLAGSYEQYF,TGCAGCGTTGGTCTAGCGGGGTCCTACGAGCAGTACTTC
TRBV6-5,TRBJ1-5,NA,NA,CASSYTGSDQPQHF,TGTGCCAGCAGTTATACAGGGTCGGATCAGCCCCAGCATTTT
TRBV3-1/TRBV3-2,TRBJ2-7,once,NA,CASSHRERTYEQYF,TGTGCCAGCAGCCATAGGGAGCGGACCTACGAGCAGTACTTC
TRBV18,TRBJ2-2,NA,NA,CASSLPSDMSTGELFF,TGTGCCAGCTCACTCCCCTCCGACATGTCCACCGGGGAGCTGTTTTTT
TRBV25-1,TRBJ1-5,NA,NA,CASSDDGGYQPQHF,TGTGCCAGCAGTGACGACGGGGGTTATCAGCCCCAGCATTTT
TRBV6-5,TRBJ1-5,NA,NA,CASGRQESNQPQHF,TGTGCCAGCGGACGACAGGAAAGCAATCAGCCCCAGCATTTT
TRBV29-1,TRBJ1-1,NA,NA,CSVNIGQMNTEAFF,TGCAGCGTGAACATTGGACAGATGAACACTGAAGCTTTCTTT
TRBV30,TRBJ1-2,NA,TRBD1,CAWSRQGVSNYGYTF,TGTGCCTGGAGTCGTCAGGGGGTCTCGAACTATGGCTACACCTTC
TRBV5-1,TRBJ1-6,NA,NA,CASSSEGRNNSPLHF,TGCGCCAGCAGCTCCGAGGGCAGGAATAATTCACCCCTCCACTTT
TRBV5-1,TRBJ2-3,NA,NA,CASSLQLASDTQYF,TGCGCCAGCAGCTTGCAATTAGCATCAGATACGCAGTATTTT
TRBV7-3,TRBJ1-2,NA,TRBD1,CASSLRDRGGYTF,TGTGCCAGCAGCTTAAGAGACAGGGGTGGCTACACCTTC
TRBV11-1,TRBJ2-1,NA,TRBD2,CASSSRSGGVNEQFF,TGTGCCAGCAGCTCCAGAAGCGGGGGGGTCAATGAGCAGTTCTTC
TRBV30,TRBJ2-7,NA,NA,CAWSSGQPLWSEQYF,TGTGCCTGGAGTTCCGGACAGCCCCTTTGGTCCGAGCAGTACTTC
TRBV9,TRBJ1-1,NA,NA,CASSVARNTEAFF,TGTGCCAGCAGCGTAGCCCGGAACACTGAAGCTTTCTTT
TRBV3-1/TRBV3-2,TRBJ1-1,NA,NA,CASSQRLRTDMNTEAFF,TGTGCCAGCAGCCAAAGATTAAGAACAGACATGAACACTGAAGCTTTCTTT
TRBV24-1,TRBJ2-1,NA,NA,CATSDSTTYEQFF,TGTGCCACCAGTGACTCGACGACTTATGAGCAGTTCTTC
TRBV3-1/TRBV3-2,TRBJ2-5,NA,TRBD2,CASSQDWGLPETQYF,TGTGCCAGCAGCCAAGACTGGGGACTACCAGAGACCCAGTACTTC
TRBV27,TRBJ2-7,NA,NA,CASSPLRWQGGEQYF,TGTGCCAGCAGTCCTCTAAGGTGGCAGGGGGGCGAGCAGTACTTC
TRBV4-2,TRBJ2-7,NA,NA,CASSRTGTGLGEQYF,TGTGCCAGCAGCCGGACCGGGACTGGATTGGGGGAGCAGTACTTC
TRBV2,TRBJ1-2,NA,TRBD1,CASSVRTGGYGYTF,TGTGCCAGCAGTGTGAGGACAGGGGGTTATGGCTACACCTTC
TRBV10-2,TRBJ1-1,NA,NA,CASEGRNTEAFF,TGCGCCAGCGAGGGCCGAAACACTGAAGCTTTCTTT
TRBV7-6,TRBJ2-7,NA,NA,CASSPLDIYEQYF,TGTGCCAGCAGCCCGCTAGATATCTACGAGCAGTACTTC
TRBV18,TRBJ1-1,NA,NA,CASSPSGGLPSEAFF,TGTGCCAGCTCACCCTCGGGGGGGCTACCCTCTGAAGCTTTCTTT
TRBV30,TRBJ2-7,NA,NA,CAWSRPGSAYEQYF,TGTGCCTGGAGTCGCCCGGGGTCAGCCTACGAGCAGTACTTC
TRBV29-1,TRBJ1-2,NA,NA,CSVGDRLRYGYTF,TGCAGCGTTGGTGACAGGTTAAGGTATGGCTACACCTTC
TRBV5-4,TRBJ2-1,NA,NA,CASSLTGNNEQFF,TGTGCCAGCAGCTTAACAGGGAACAATGAGCAGTTCTTC
TRBV13,TRBJ2-7,NA,TRBD2,CASSSRTSGVYEQYF,TGTGCCAGCAGCTCTCGGACTAGCGGGGTCTACGAGCAGTACTTC
TRBV30,TRBJ1-3,NA,NA,CAWTQGTGNTIYF,TGTGCCTGGACCCAGGGGACTGGAAACACCATATATTTT
TRBV4-1,TRBJ2-1,NA,TRBD2,CASSHPWGAGVGNEQFF,TGCGCCAGCAGCCACCCATGGGGAGCGGGAGTTGGGAATGAGCAGTTCTTC
TRBV29-1,TRBJ1-1,NA,NA,CSVEEHRTVNTEAFF,TGCAGCGTTGAAGAGCATAGGACTGTGAACACTGAAGCTTTCTTT
TRBV18,TRBJ2-7,NA,TRBD1,CASSPDNRGHEQYF,TGTGCCAGCTCACCAGATAACAGGGGACACGAGCAGTACTTC
TRBV4-1,TRBJ2-1,NA,TRBD1,CASSQDIPGGNEQFF,TGCGCCAGCAGCCAAGATATCCCAGGGGGCAATGAGCAGTTCTTC
TRBV19,TRBJ1-4,NA,NA,CASSMLASGATNEKLFF,TGTGCCAGTAGTATGTTAGCTTCGGGAGCAACTAATGAAAAACTGTTTTTT
TRBV29-1,TRBJ2-7,NA,NA,CSVVVLGQRPYEQYF,TGCAGCGTTGTGGTATTAGGACAGCGTCCCTACGAGCAGTACTTC
TRBV10-2,TRBJ2-5,NA,NA,CASREQGSIQETQYF,TGCGCCAGCAGAGAGCAGGGTTCGATCCAAGAGACCCAGTACTTC
TRBV30,TRBJ2-7,NA,TRBD2,CAWRVSGMSSYEQYF,TGTGCCTGGAGGGTTAGCGGGATGAGCTCCTACGAGCAGTACTTC
TRBV30,TRBJ2-4,once,NA,CAWSGASLAKNIQYF,TGTGCCTGGAGTGGGGCAAGCTTAGCCAAAAACATTCAGTACTTC
TRBV29-1,TRBJ2-7,NA,TRBD2,CSVELASGSEVEQYF,TGCAGCGTTGAATTGGCTAGCGGGAGTGAAGTCGAGCAGTACTTC
TRBV19,TRBJ2-5,NA,TRBD1,CASSRPTGDGETQYF,TGTGCCAGTAGTCGCCCGACAGGGGACGGGGAGACCCAGTACTTC
TRBV7-3,TRBJ2-1,once,NA,CASSLTGGSYNEQFF,TGTGCCAGCAGCTTAACGGGGGGTTCCTACAATGAGCAGTTCTTC
TRBV5-1,TRBJ2-1,NA,TRBD2,CASSLLGGALNNEQFF,TGCGCCAGCAGCCTCCTCGGGGGGGCCCTAAACAATGAGCAGTTCTTC
TRBV5-1,TRBJ2-1,NA,NA,CASSLGGSNTYDEQFF,TGCGCCAGCAGCCTGGGGGGCTCTAACACGTACGATGAGCAGTTCTTC
TRBV25-1,TRBJ2-7,once,NA,CASSGLAGSYEQYF,TGTGCCAGCAGTGGGCTAGCCGGATCCTACGAGCAGTACTTC
TRBV21-1,TRBJ2-5,once,NA,CASSPRAGVETQYF,TGTGCCAGCAGCCCAAGAGCGGGGGTAGAGACCCAGTACTTC
TRBV29-1,TRBJ1-1,once,NA,CSVWAVNTEAFF,TGCAGCGTGTGGGCCGTGAACACTGAAGCTTTCTTT
TRBV7-6,TRBJ1-4,NA,TRBD1,CASSPGQGGDEKLFF,TGTGCCAGCAGCCCCGGACAGGGGGGGGATGAAAAACTGTTTTTT
TRBV5-1,TRBJ2-1,NA,NA,CASSLLGTQNNEQFF,TGCGCCAGCAGCTTGTTGGGGACACAGAACAATGAGCAGTTCTTC
TRBV5-1,TRBJ2-2,NA,TRBD1,CASSGGTGRSNTGELFF,TGCGCCAGCAGCGGCGGGACAGGGAGATCGAACACCGGGGAGCTGTTTTTT